This is a list of T cell receptor beta chains from one sample in a study of spatial heterogeneity in lung cancer. TCRdb passed the 5' RACE reads through MiXCR, listing each CDR3 protein once. The repertoire holds 3,300 or so distinct CDR3 sequences, with roughly 13% as singletons. Here the sequenced sample was lung tumor tissue, taken at surgery. Every receptor here comes from a female donor with early-stage non-small cell lung cancer. The CDR3 runs from the conserved cysteine through the conserved F or W. A D gene is named only where the DNA matches it firmly. Expanded clones get a size class; other rows say once, few or many, or leave the size out.

DNA | CDR3 | D | J | size | V
TGTGCCAGCAGTTCCTGGGGAGCGGGAGGCACAGATACGCAGTATTTT | CASSSWGAGGTDTQYF | TRBD2 | TRBJ2-3 | - | TRBV27
TGTGCCACCTCGGGGTATACGGGAGGTCTGGGCTACAATGAGCAGTTCTTC | CATSGYTGGLGYNEQFF | TRBD2 | TRBJ2-1 | few | TRBV24-1
TGTGCCAGCAGTTACTTCGCCGGGACAGGAGCCTATGGCTACACCTTC | CASSYFAGTGAYGYTF | TRBD1 | TRBJ1-2 | - | TRBV6-2/TRBV6-3
TGTGCCAGCAGTTTTTTGCTAGCGGGAGCTGGAGTCGATGAGCAGTTCTTC | CASSFLLAGAGVDEQFF | TRBD2 | TRBJ2-1 | medium-sized | TRBV12-3/TRBV12-4
TGCGCCAGCAGCCAACCATACGCGGGAGGAAGGACCGGGGAGCTGTTTTTT | CASSQPYAGGRTGELFF | TRBD2 | TRBJ2-2 | medium-sized | TRBV4-1
TGTGCCATCAGTGAGTCGAGATCGGGGACAGGTCCAAGGAGGGAGCAGTTCTTC | CAISESRSGTGPRREQFF | TRBD1 | TRBJ2-1 | medium-sized | TRBV10-3
TGTGCCAGCAGCTTTCCCTTTCTAGCGGGAGCTGACACCGGGGAGCTGTTTTTT | CASSFPFLAGADTGELFF | TRBD2 | TRBJ2-2 | medium-sized | TRBV7-8
TGTGCCAGCACCCAGCAGGAGGGGGCGATCGGGGAGCTGTTTTTT | CASTQQEGAIGELFF | - | TRBJ2-2 | medium-sized | TRBV6-6
TGCAGTGCTACCCCGACGGGAGCACCCACCGGGGAGCTGTTTTTT | CSATPTGAPTGELFF | - | TRBJ2-2 | medium-sized | TRBV20-1
TGTGCCAGCAGTTTCGTGGCAGACGTGGGGCGAAACACAGATACGCAGTATTTT | CASSFVADVGRNTDTQYF | - | TRBJ2-3 | medium-sized | TRBV28
TGTGCCAGCAGCGCCCCTCCGGGACTAGCGGGACCCACTAGCACAGATACGCAGTATTTT | CASSAPPGLAGPTSTDTQYF | TRBD2 | TRBJ2-3 | - | TRBV9
TGCAGTGCTTTACAGGGAGACACCGGGGAGCTGTTTTTT | CSALQGDTGELFF | - | TRBJ2-2 | many | TRBV20-1
TGTGCCAGCAGCCCTAGGGGTGACAATTCACCCCTCCACTTT | CASSPRGDNSPLHF | - | TRBJ1-6 | medium-sized | TRBV7-2
TGTGCCAGCAGCTCTCCTAGCGGGAGGAAGGTATATCAGCAGTTCTTC | CASSSPSGRKVYQQFF | TRBD2 | TRBJ2-1 | medium-sized | TRBV7-8
TGTGCCAGCAGCTCGCCGGGCGGGAGCCAAGAGACCCAGTACTTC | CASSSPGGSQETQYF | TRBD2 | TRBJ2-5 | many | TRBV6-6
TGTGCCAGCAGCATTGGGACTAGCGGGACAGAGACCCAGTACTTC | CASSIGTSGTETQYF | TRBD2 | TRBJ2-5 | few | TRBV7-2
TGCGCCGGCAGTGTCTCGGCGAGCGGGGAGCTGTTTTTT | CAGSVSASGELFF | - | TRBJ2-2 | - | TRBV10-2
TGTGCCACCAGTGGGAGACAGGGGGCTTTCAATGAGCAGTTCTTC | CATSGRQGAFNEQFF | TRBD1 | TRBJ2-1 | - | TRBV10-3
TGTGCCAGCAGTGCAGACTATAGCGGTTACAATGAGCAGTTCTTC | CASSADYSGYNEQFF | - | TRBJ2-1 | - | TRBV27
TGTGCCAGCAGCTTAGGGGGAGATACGCAGTATTTT | CASSLGGDTQYF | - | TRBJ2-3 | medium-sized | TRBV11-3
TGCGCCAGCAGCTTTAAACTAGCGGCTTACAATGAGCAGTTCTTC | CASSFKLAAYNEQFF | TRBD2 | TRBJ2-1 | medium-sized | TRBV5-1
TGCGCCAGCAGTCCCTTTGTCCCAGGGACCGCACCTACCCCTAGGTTCCAAGAGACCCAGTACTTC | CASSPFVPGTAPTPRFQETQYF | - | TRBJ2-5 | - | TRBV5-1
TGTGCCAGCAGTTCGACAGAGATGAATGAAAAACTGTTTTTT | CASSSTEMNEKLFF | - | TRBJ1-4 | medium-sized | TRBV2
TGTGCCAGCAGTTACTCGACGTCGAAGGCGAGGGGGACCCAGTACTTC | CASSYSTSKARGTQYF | - | TRBJ2-5 | medium-sized | TRBV6-5
TGTGCCATCCGGTCCAGTTACCTGAACACTGAAGCTTTCTTT | CAIRSSYLNTEAFF | - | TRBJ1-1 | medium-sized | TRBV10-3
TGTGCCAGCAGCCTAGCGTGGGGGAGCACAGATACGCAGTATTTT | CASSLAWGSTDTQYF | - | TRBJ2-3 | medium-sized | TRBV7-2
TGTGCCAGCAGCTTAGGCGTCACTAGCAATGTGGTCTCCTACGAGCAGTACTTC | CASSLGVTSNVVSYEQYF | - | TRBJ2-7 | medium-sized | TRBV7-2
TGTGCCAGCAGTGCCGGGAACTCTGGAAACACCATATATTTT | CASSAGNSGNTIYF | - | TRBJ1-3 | medium-sized | TRBV12-3/TRBV12-4
TGTGCCAGCAGCTTATACCAGACCATAGAGGGGCAGTTCTTC | CASSLYQTIEGQFF | - | TRBJ2-1 | - | TRBV11-1
TGTGCCAGCAGTGAAGAGGGACCGGAGACCCAGTACTTC | CASSEEGPETQYF | - | TRBJ2-5 | few | TRBV2
TGTGCCAGCAGCCAAGATCGAGGGGGAGCTTTCTTT | CASSQDRGGAFF | - | TRBJ1-1 | - | TRBV4-2
TGCGCCAGCAGCGCGGACGGTTATAGCAATCAGCCCCAGCATTTT | CASSADGYSNQPQHF | - | TRBJ1-5 | medium-sized | TRBV5-1
TGCAGCGTTGAAGGACAGCTCTACGATACGCAGTATTTT | CSVEGQLYDTQYF | - | TRBJ2-3 | many | TRBV29-1
TGCAGTGCCACAGCCGCCTACGAGCAGTACTTC | CSATAAYEQYF | - | TRBJ2-7 | few | TRBV20-1
TGCAGCGTTGAGCGGGGATTCCAAGAGACCCAGTACTTC | CSVERGFQETQYF | - | TRBJ2-5 | medium-sized | TRBV29-1
TGTGCCAGCAGCTTAGAAGAAGGGGGGACTAACGGGGAGCTGTTTTTT | CASSLEEGGTNGELFF | - | TRBJ2-2 | medium-sized | TRBV7-8
TGTGCCTGGAACAGGGGGGATACGCAGTATTTT | CAWNRGDTQYF | TRBD1 | TRBJ2-3 | medium-sized | TRBV30
TGTGCCAGCAGCCACAGGGACTATGGCTACACCTTC | CASSHRDYGYTF | - | TRBJ1-2 | - | TRBV9
TGCAGTGCTCCCATTCTGAGGTACCAAGAGACCCAGTACTTC | CSAPILRYQETQYF | - | TRBJ2-5 | - | TRBV20-1
TGTGCCAGCAGTACGGACAGTTTCACAGATACGCAGTATTTT | CASSTDSFTDTQYF | - | TRBJ2-3 | medium-sized | TRBV28
TGCAGTGCGGGGACCCCCACTGAAGCTTTCTTT | CSAGTPTEAFF | - | TRBJ1-1 | medium-sized | TRBV20-1
TGTGCCAGCAGCTTAGTAATGGGCGAGGGAGATGGAGATACGCAGTATTTT | CASSLVMGEGDGDTQYF | - | TRBJ2-3 | - | TRBV7-9